The 27 T cell receptor beta chains listed next were all sequenced from one sample in a study of cytomegalovirus exposure and HLA in healthy donors. The PCR used 60 Vbeta and 13 Jbeta primers. Measured with immunoSEQ multiplex PCR; TCRdb has only the in-frame clones, and not every one. Among about 140,000 clones, about 85% were seen once, and the ten largest hold approximately 2.8%. Sample: PBMCs. These receptors all come from a female donor in good health and CMV-seronegative.

This clone was observed a few times. This chain links TRBV6-6 with TRBJ1-1, with TRBD1 matching over 8 bases. Per germline, CDR1 MNHNY and CDR2 SVGAGI (reference sequence). The CDR3 loop spans 14 amino acids. V shed 6 bases, J shed 1 base, and the junction held 4 bases outside the gene matches. The CDR3 coding sequence is TGTGCCAGCAGGATCGGACAGGGGAACACTGAAGCTTTCTTT. Translating gives CASRIGQGNTEAFF.

This clone was recorded at least ten times. The chain joins TRBV27 to TRBJ2-2; D possibly corresponds to TRBD2 (6 bases). Trimming removed 9 bases from V and 4 bases from J, with 18 bases in between. The CDR3 is 15 amino acids. The germline CDR1 and CDR2 sequences are MNHEY and SMNVEV (reference sequence). CDR3 sequence reads: CASFLRGGVTGELFF. The CDR3 coding sequence is TGTGCCAGTTTCCTTCGGGGCGGGGTCACCGGGGAGCTGTTTTTT.

The chain couples TRBV7-2 to TRBJ1-4, with D possibly TRBD1 on 6 matching bases. The CDR3 is 13 amino acids. The germline V and J ends were trimmed by 5 bases and 7 bases, with 11 bases remaining between them. CDR1 is SGHTA, CDR2 FQGNSA, per germline. CDR3 nucleotides: TGTGCCAGCAGCGCTTGGACAGCTGAAAAACTGTTTTTT. Translating gives CASSAWTAEKLFF.

The chain couples TRBV27 to TRBJ2-5; D is possibly TRBD2 (6 bases). V was trimmed by 2 bases and J by 5 bases, leaving 24 bases between them. Germline assignment: CDR1 MNHEY and CDR2 SMNVEV (reference sequence). There are 18 residues in the CDR3. CDR3 coding DNA: TGTGCCAGCAGTTTAACCAGGGCAGGAGTGGGGGGAGAGGAGACCCAGTACTTC. Translating it yields CASSLTRAGVGGEETQYF.

The chain joins TRBV30 to TRBJ2-7; the match to TRBD1 covers 12 bases. This CDR3 spans 14 amino acids. Trimming at V came to 3 bases and at J to 2 bases, leaving 2 bases not matched to a gene. Per germline, CDR1 GTSNPN and CDR2 SVGIG (reference sequence). The CDR3 DNA reads as TGTGCCTGGAGGGGGACAGGGGGCGCCTACGAGCAGTACTTC. It specifies CAWRGTGGAYEQYF.

This chain connects TRBV27 to TRBJ2-2; the D gene is possibly TRBD2 (5 bases). The ends were cut back, 10 bases at V and 1 base at J, with 19 bases in the middle. The V gene's germline CDR1 is MNHEY and CDR2 SMNVEV (reference sequence). The CDR3 is made up of 16 amino acids. The CDR3 loop is CATEQTLLENTGELFF. The CDR3 bases are TGTGCCACGGAGCAGACCCTACTAGAGAACACCGGGGAGCTGTTTTTT.

In its sample, this clone was seen a few times. The chain links TRBV6-6 to TRBJ1-2; tentatively, D is TRBD1 (5 bases). Deletions cut 5 bases from V and 4 bases from J, with 5 bases between. Germline CDR1 and CDR2: MNHNY and SVGAGI (reference sequence). This CDR3 has 11 residues. In nucleotides, the CDR3 is TGTGCCAGCAGTACAGGCTATGGCTACACCTTC. Protein product: CASSTGYGYTF.

There are a few counts of this clone. This chain joins TRBV2 and TRBJ2-1; no definite D call. V was shortened by 6 bases and J by 12 bases, with 12 bases between the two germline ends. The CDR3 length is 11 residues. The germline V gene has CDR1 SNHLY and CDR2 FYNNEI. In nucleotides, the CDR3 is TGTGCCAGCAGGATTAGTGTTCCGCAGTTCTTC. Translating gives CASRISVPQFF.

The chain couples TRBV30 to TRBJ1-2; D call uncertain. The CDR3 has 14 amino acids. V shed 2 bases and J shed 8 bases, with 18 bases lying between them. Germline V CDR1 and CDR2: GTSNPN, SVGIG (reference sequence). The CDR3 region is CAWSPGLRAGGYTF. CDR3 sequence (DNA): TGTGCCTGGAGTCCAGGACTGCGAGCTGGCGGCTACACCTTC.

This sequence joins TRBV5-1 and TRBJ2-1, with 10 bases matching TRBD2. CDR3 length: 17 amino acids. The ends lost 1 base at V and 0 bases at J; junction bases unmatched: 4. The germline CDR1 and CDR2 sequences are SGHRS and YFSETQ. CDR3 nucleotides: TGCGCCAGCAGCTTGTGGTTAGCGGGAGGCTCCTACAATGAGCAGTTCTTC. Translation: CASSLWLAGGSYNEQFF.

V gene TRBV6-1 combines with J gene TRBJ1-1, with D perhaps matching TRBD1 (6 bases). Trimming stripped 5 bases from V and 3 bases from J, with 16 bases between. In germline, CDR1 is MNHNS, CDR2 SASEGT. There are 15 residues in the CDR3. For the CDR3, the DNA is TGTGCCAGCAGTCGCGAACAGGGAGAGTACACTGAAGCTTTCTTT. It codes for CASSREQGEYTEAFF.

The rearrangement joins TRBV6-1 to TRBJ1-2, with TRBD1 matching 9 bases. The germline gives CDR1 MNHNS, CDR2 SASEGT. CDR3 length equals 13 residues. V shed 5 bases and J 8 bases; nucleotides not matched to a gene: 6. CDR3 loop: CASSPQGARGYTF. The CDR3, as DNA: TGTGCCAGCAGTCCACAGGGGGCGCGCGGCTACACCTTC.

The table lists this clone with a count of one. V and J are TRBV23-1 and TRBJ1-2, with D maybe TRBD1 (5 bases). TRBV23-1 falls under the ORF class, with uncertain function. The CDR3 loop spans 13 amino acids. V was shortened by 2 bases and J by 8 bases, with 12 bases between the two germline ends. The CDR3 region is CASSQARGGGYTF. Here the CDR3 DNA reads TGCGCCAGCAGTCAAGCACGGGGGGGAGGCTACACCTTC.

The gene calls are TRBV7-2 and TRBJ1-1, with D perhaps matching TRBD1 (5 bases). V lost 2 bases, J lost 5 bases, and 15 bases lay in between. Germline V gene data show CDR1 as SGHTA and CDR2 as FQGNSA. The CDR3 totals 15 residues. As DNA, the CDR3 is TGTGCCAGCAGCTTAAGGTCCGGAGACAGAACTGAAGCTTTCTTT. This encodes CASSLRSGDRTEAFF. Full variable domain (missing parts from reference TRBV7-2 and TRBJ1-1): GAGVSQSPSNKVTEKGKDVELRCDPISGHTALYWYRQSLGQGLEFLIYFQGNSAPDKSGLPSDRFSAERTGGSVSTLTIQRTQQEDSAVYLCASSLRSGDRTEAFFGQGTRLTVV.

This clone was seen more than once but under ten times. Other DNA sequences of this sample code for an identical CDR3. The chain uses TRBV27 and TRBJ2-7, with a tentative D call TRBD2 (5 bases). Trimming stripped 5 bases from V and 1 base from J, with 9 bases between. The V gene's germline CDR1 is MNHEY and CDR2 SMNVEV (reference sequence). The length of the CDR3 is 13 residues. CDR3 DNA sequence: TGTGCCAGCAGTCTGGACTCTTCCTACGAGCAGTACTTC. Encoded protein: CASSLDSSYEQYF.

This clone turned up a few times. The V call is TRBV19, the J call TRBJ2-5; D remains ambiguous. The CDR3 contains 13 residues. Trimming left V 3 bases short and J 1 base short, with 6 bases between. Germline V gene sequence: CDR1 LNHDA, CDR2 SQIVND (reference sequence). The CDR3 is CASSMRFQETQYF. The CDR3 DNA is TGTGCCAGTAGTATGCGCTTCCAAGAGACCCAGTACTTC.

The chain joins TRBV6-5 to TRBJ1-2, with D perhaps TRBD1 (5 bases). V lost 0 bases to trimming and J lost 4 bases, with 9 bases between them. CDR1 is MNHEY and CDR2 is SVGAGI in the germline V gene. The CDR3 length is 14 residues. The CDR3 protein is CASSYSGGTYGYTF. The CDR3 bases are TGTGCCAGCAGTTACTCGGGAGGGACCTATGGCTACACCTTC.

The count of this clone is one. The same CDR3 also results from other DNA sequences found in this sample. The J gene is TRBJ1-5, the V gene TRBV6-5, with a tentative D call TRBD1 (6 bases). CDR3 length equals 13 residues. V gave up 6 bases and J gave up 2 bases, with 8 bases separating them. The germline gives CDR1 MNHEY, CDR2 SVGAGI. The CDR3 spells CASSRTGNQPQHF. As DNA, the CDR3 is TGTGCCAGCAGCCGGACAGGCAATCAGCCCCAGCATTTT.

In DNA, the CDR3 is TGTGCCAGCAGTGGGGACAGTTTGGTGGGTCAGCCCCAGCATTTT. It translates to CASSGDSLVGQPQHF. V usage is TRBV2 and J usage is TRBJ1-5, with 7 bases fitting TRBD1. CDR3 size: 15 residues. V lost 4 bases, J lost 6 bases, and 9 bases stayed unmatched. The germline gives CDR1 SNHLY, CDR2 FYNNEI.

The chain employs TRBV27 and TRBJ1-1; D remains unclear. V lost 5 bases and J 6 bases, leaving 19 bases between the germline ends. CDR1 and CDR2 (germline): MNHEY, SMNVEV (reference sequence). CDR3 length equals 15 residues. CDR3 protein: CASSPTLTGFPEAFF. The CDR3 nucleotides are TGTGCCAGCAGTCCGACTCTGACGGGTTTCCCTGAAGCTTTCTTT.

This clone is a singleton in its sample. The V call is TRBV5-4, the J call TRBJ2-3; 15 bases match TRBD2. The length of the CDR3 is 19 residues. Germline CDR1 is SGHNT and CDR2 is YYREEE (reference sequence). V was pared by 6 bases and J by 0 bases, with 11 bases of the junction left unmatched. CDR3 region: CASTKPGTSGGPSTDTQYF. The CDR3 nucleotides read TGTGCCAGCACTAAACCCGGGACTAGCGGGGGGCCAAGCACAGATACGCAGTATTTT.

This clone has more than one count but fewer than ten. The chain has TRBV2 and TRBJ2-7, with 7 nucleotides matching TRBD2. The CDR3 is 15 residues long. After removal of 9 bases from V and 3 bases from J, the junction contained 14 bases not matched to a gene. CDR1 and CDR2 from the germline V gene are SNHLY and FYNNEI. The chain's CDR3 is CASNTPGGSGYEQYF. CDR3 bases: TGTGCCAGTAATACCCCCGGGGGGTCGGGCTACGAGCAGTACTTC.

The chain is built from TRBV28 and TRBJ1-5; a weak D match, TRBD1 (5 bases). The CDR3 consists of 14 residues. V was cut by 7 bases and J by 7 bases, with 17 bases left in between. In germline, CDR1 is MDHEN, CDR2 SYDVKM. The CDR3 nucleotides are TGTGCCAGCACCCGGGGGTGGGGGGTACAGCCCCAGCATTTT. Amino acids: CASTRGWGVQPQHF.

V is TRBV29-1 and J is TRBJ1-1, with 9 bases matching TRBD1. The CDR3 extends over 14 amino acids. The ends lost 2 bases at V and 4 bases at J; junction bases unmatched: 5. In germline, CDR1 is SQVTM, CDR2 ANQGSEA. The CDR3 is CSVEMDRGPTEAFF. The CDR3 nucleotides are TGCAGCGTTGAAATGGACAGGGGACCCACTGAAGCTTTCTTT.

Worth noting for this clone: The junction departs from the called germline gene at one end, perhaps through a read error. The chain has TRBV7-7 and TRBJ2-1; D perhaps matches TRBD2 (6 bases). Germline V gene sequence: CDR1 SSHAT, CDR2 FNYEAQ (reference sequence). This CDR3 is built from 15 residues. The CDR3 region is CASSFGEATVYEQFF. CDR3 nucleotides: TGTGCTAGCAGCTTTGGGGAGGCCACGGTCTATGAGCAGTTCTTC.

This clone showed up just a few times. The chain joins TRBV5-5 to TRBJ1-2; D call uncertain. This CDR3 region has 15 residues. Trimming pared 5 bases from V and 5 bases from J, leaving 19 bases between. Per the germline V gene, CDR1 is SGHKS and CDR2 is YYEKEE (reference sequence). The CDR3 region is CASSRPGGGVYGYTF. CDR3 nucleotide sequence: TGTGCCAGCAGTAGGCCCGGTGGAGGTGTTTATGGCTACACCTTC.

The chain is built from TRBV14 and TRBJ2-5; TRBD1 matches 9 bases. Germline CDR1 is SGHDN and CDR2 is FVKESK. The CDR3 has 15 residues. V lost 1 base to trimming and J lost 3 bases; unmatched junction nucleotides: 3. DNA for the CDR3: TGTGCCAGCAGCCAAGGCACAGGGGGCGAAGAGACCCAGTACTTC. Translating gives CASSQGTGGEETQYF.